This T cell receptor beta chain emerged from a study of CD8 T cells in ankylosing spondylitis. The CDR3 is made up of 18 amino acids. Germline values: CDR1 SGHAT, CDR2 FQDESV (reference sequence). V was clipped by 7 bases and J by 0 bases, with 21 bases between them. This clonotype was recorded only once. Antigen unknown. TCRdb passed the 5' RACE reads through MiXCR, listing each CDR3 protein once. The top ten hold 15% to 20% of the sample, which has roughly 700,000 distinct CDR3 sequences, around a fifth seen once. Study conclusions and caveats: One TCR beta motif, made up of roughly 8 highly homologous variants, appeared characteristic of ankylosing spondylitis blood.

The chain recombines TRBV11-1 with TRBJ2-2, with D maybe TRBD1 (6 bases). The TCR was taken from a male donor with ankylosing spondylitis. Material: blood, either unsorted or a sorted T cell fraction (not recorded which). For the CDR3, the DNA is TGTGCCAGCACCTCTTTTGGCAGGGGATTAGCGAACACCGGGGAGCTGTTTTTT. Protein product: CASTSFGRGLANTGELFF.